Following are 5 T cell receptor beta chains from one sample sequenced in a study of T-cell memory formation after mild COVID-19. A single record per CDR3 protein comes from TCRdb applying MiXCR to the 5' RACE reads. The sample shows roughly 610,000 distinct CDR3 sequences, roughly 17% of them seen only once. The sample comprised PBMCs or a T cell subset sorted from them (not recorded which). Source of these receptors: an adult woman who had mild COVID-19 (a few samples of this study predate the infection). Cell type and time point are not known.

This clonotype turned up a few times. CDR3 loop: CASSHRLAGETQYF. The CDR3 DNA reads as TGTGCCAGCAGCCACAGACTAGCGGGGGAGACCCAGTACTTC. The chain combines TRBV7-2 with TRBJ2-5; 11 bases line up with TRBD2. J was trimmed by 5 bases and V by 5 bases; bases with no gene match: 4. Germline CDR1 SGHTA, CDR2 FQGNSA. The CDR3 length is 14 residues.

The chain combines TRBV9 with TRBJ2-5; 7 bases fit TRBD1. The germline V gene encodes CDR1 SGDLS and CDR2 YYNGEE. CDR3 size: 16 residues. V lost 1 base, J lost 5 bases, and 11 bases stayed unmatched. CDR3 bases: TGTGCCAGCAGCGTATCGGGACAGCTAGACGGGGAGACCCAGTACTTC. Its translation is CASSVSGQLDGETQYF.

The V gene is TRBV7-2, the J gene TRBJ1-1, with TRBD1 matching over 8 bases. CDR1 SGHTA and CDR2 FQGNSA come from the germline V gene. CDR3 size: 18 residues. V shed 5 bases, J shed 0 bases, and the junction held 14 bases outside the gene matches. The CDR3 region is CASSALSRDRRVNTEAFF. The CDR3 nucleotides are TGTGCCAGCAGCGCCTTATCTCGGGACAGGCGTGTGAACACTGAAGCTTTCTTT.

This chain connects TRBV27 to TRBJ2-3; D not resolved. Between the trimmed V and J ends, which lost 4 bases and 8 bases, there was a span of 7 bases. The CDR3 totals 11 residues. Germline-derived CDR1 and CDR2 are MNHEY and SMNVEV (reference sequence). CDR3 coding DNA: TGTGCCAGCAGTTACCACGGTACGCAGTATTTT. It specifies CASSYHGTQYF.

The chain joins TRBV4-1 to TRBJ1-1, with 9 positions matching TRBD1. The germline CDR1 and CDR2 sequences are MGHRA and YSYEKL. The CDR3 contains 15 residues. The V gene end was trimmed by 1 base and the J gene end by 5 bases; junction bases not matched to a gene: 5. CDR3 amino acids: CASSQVLGTGTEAFF. As DNA, the CDR3 is TGCGCCAGCAGCCAAGTACTGGGGACAGGGACTGAAGCTTTCTTT.